Listed below are T cell receptor beta chains from one sample, sequenced in a study of T cells in Graves' hyperthyroidism and ophthalmopathy. A single record per CDR3 protein comes from TCRdb applying MiXCR to the multiplex PCR reads. In the table there are 300,000 to 500,000 distinct CDR3 sequences, more than 13% of which are singletons. Sequenced input: blood. Source of these receptors: a man aged 45-65 years with Graves' ophthalmopathy. Both conserved end residues are part of each CDR3. A D gene is named only where the DNA matches it firmly. Expanded clones get a size class; other rows say once, few or many, or leave the size out.

clone size: many
V gene: TRBV5-1
CDR3 length: 15
D gene: TRBD2
J gene: TRBJ2-7
CDR3 DNA: TGCGCCAGCAGCTTGGATGGGACTAGTGGGGACGAGCAGTACTTC
CDR3 protein: CASSLDGTSGDEQYF

clone size: many
V gene: TRBV5-1
CDR3 length: 15
D gene: .
J gene: TRBJ2-1
CDR3 DNA: TGCGCCAGCAGCTTGGCACCGGGCCCTATGGATGAGCAGTTCTTC
CDR3 protein: CASSLAPGPMDEQFF

clone size: .
V gene: TRBV29-1
CDR3 length: 12
D gene: .
J gene: TRBJ2-7
CDR3 DNA: TGCAGCGTAAGACCGACCTCCTACGAGCAGTACTTC
CDR3 protein: CSVRPTSYEQYF

clone size: many
V gene: TRBV7-6
CDR3 length: 17
D gene: .
J gene: TRBJ2-1
CDR3 DNA: TGTGCCAGCAGCTCTGGAGGTGGGAGGCCGTCCTACAATGAGCAGTTCTTC
CDR3 protein: CASSSGGGRPSYNEQFF

clone size: many
V gene: TRBV7-8
CDR3 length: 15
D gene: .
J gene: TRBJ2-7
CDR3 DNA: TGTGCCAGCAGCTTAGCGTTCCCGACAATCTACGAGCAGTACTTC
CDR3 protein: CASSLAFPTIYEQYF

clone size: many
V gene: TRBV7-6
CDR3 length: 15
D gene: .
J gene: TRBJ1-2
CDR3 DNA: TGTGCCAGCAGCTTAGTAGTAGGGAGCGGCTATGGCTACACCTTC
CDR3 protein: CASSLVVGSGYGYTF

clone size: many
V gene: TRBV7-2
CDR3 length: 16
D gene: .
J gene: TRBJ1-2
CDR3 DNA: TGTGCCAGCAGCTCCACCCTGGTGGGCGGGTCTTACGGCTACACCTTC
CDR3 protein: CASSSTLVGGSYGYTF

clone size: .
V gene: TRBV12-5
CDR3 length: 15
D gene: TRBD1
J gene: TRBJ1-3
CDR3 DNA: TGTGCTAGTGGTCATAGGACAGGGGGTGGAAACACCATATATTTT
CDR3 protein: CASGHRTGGGNTIYF

clone size: many
V gene: TRBV29-1
CDR3 length: 13
D gene: .
J gene: TRBJ1-1
CDR3 DNA: TGCAGCGTTGAGGACAGATTGAACACTGAAGCTTTCTTT
CDR3 protein: CSVEDRLNTEAFF

clone size: many
V gene: TRBV18
CDR3 length: 15
D gene: .
J gene: TRBJ1-5
CDR3 DNA: TGTGCCAGCTCCGAACGGGGGGGTGTCAATCAGCCCCAGCATTTT
CDR3 protein: CASSERGGVNQPQHF

clone size: many
V gene: TRBV5-1
CDR3 length: 13
D gene: TRBD2
J gene: TRBJ2-3
CDR3 DNA: TGCGCCAGCATAGCGGGAACCACAGATACGCAGTATTTT
CDR3 protein: CASIAGTTDTQYF

clone size: many
V gene: TRBV3-1
CDR3 length: 13
D gene: .
J gene: TRBJ1-5
CDR3 DNA: TGTGCCAGCAGCCAAGACTTAAATCAGCCCCAGCATTTT
CDR3 protein: CASSQDLNQPQHF

clone size: many
V gene: TRBV24-1
CDR3 length: 14
D gene: TRBD2
J gene: TRBJ2-1
CDR3 DNA: TGTGCCACCAGGGGTAGCGGGAATGACAATGAGCAGTTCTTC
CDR3 protein: CATRGSGNDNEQFF

clone size: .
V gene: TRBV9
CDR3 length: 14
D gene: .
J gene: TRBJ1-1
CDR3 DNA: TGTGCCAGCAGCGAGGGGGGGCAGAGAACTGAAGCTTTCTTT
CDR3 protein: CASSEGGQRTEAFF

clone size: .
V gene: TRBV29-1
CDR3 length: 12
D gene: .
J gene: TRBJ1-5
CDR3 DNA: TGCAGCGCGTCTGAGCCCAATCAGCCCCAGCATTTT
CDR3 protein: CSASEPNQPQHF

clone size: few
V gene: TRBV20-1
CDR3 length: 10
D gene: .
J gene: TRBJ2-7
CDR3 DNA: TGCAGTGCGGCCCCCTACGAGCAGTACTTC
CDR3 protein: CSAAPYEQYF

clone size: many
V gene: TRBV12-5
CDR3 length: 15
D gene: .
J gene: TRBJ2-1
CDR3 DNA: TGTGCTAGTGGTTTGGTTGGAGGGAGTGAGACTGAGCAGTTCTTC
CDR3 protein: CASGLVGGSETEQFF

clone size: .
V gene: TRBV7-6
CDR3 length: 16
D gene: .
J gene: TRBJ2-5
CDR3 DNA: TGTGCCAGCAGCCGGGGGGCTAGCGGCTACCAAGAGACCCAGTACTTC
CDR3 protein: CASSRGASGYQETQYF

clone size: .
V gene: TRBV5-1
CDR3 length: 17
D gene: TRBD2
J gene: TRBJ2-1
CDR3 DNA: TGCGTCAGCAGCTTGGTGGTAAAAGCGGGGGGATACAATGAGCAGTTCTTC
CDR3 protein: CVSSLVVKAGGYNEQFF

clone size: few
V gene: TRBV18
CDR3 length: 15
D gene: .
J gene: TRBJ2-7
CDR3 DNA: TGTGCCAGCTCATTGGGGCGATCGCTATCGGACGAGCAGTACTTC
CDR3 protein: CASSLGRSLSDEQYF

clone size: .
V gene: TRBV6-5
CDR3 length: 17
D gene: TRBD1
J gene: TRBJ1-3
CDR3 DNA: TGTGCCAGCAGTTACGGGGACAGGGGACCCTCTGGAAACACCATATATTTT
CDR3 protein: CASSYGDRGPSGNTIYF

clone size: few
V gene: TRBV4-1
CDR3 length: 16
D gene: TRBD2
J gene: TRBJ2-1
CDR3 DNA: TGCGCCAGCAGCCGCGAAACTAGCGGGAGGGCTAATGAGCAGTTCTTC
CDR3 protein: CASSRETSGRANEQFF

clone size: many
V gene: TRBV28
CDR3 length: 16
D gene: .
J gene: TRBJ2-3
CDR3 DNA: TGTGCCAGCAGTTTTCCGTCCAGGGGTGGCACAGATACGCAGTATTTT
CDR3 protein: CASSFPSRGGTDTQYF

clone size: .
V gene: TRBV19
CDR3 length: 16
D gene: .
J gene: TRBJ1-5
CDR3 DNA: TGTGCCAGTAGTATAGGCGGGGCGAATAGCAATCAGCCCCAGCATTTT
CDR3 protein: CASSIGGANSNQPQHF

clone size: few
V gene: TRBV12-3/TRBV12-4
CDR3 length: 12
D gene: .
J gene: TRBJ2-7
CDR3 DNA: TGTGCCAGCAGCGTCACAGGTCACGAGCAGTACTTC
CDR3 protein: CASSVTGHEQYF

clone size: .
V gene: TRBV10-3
CDR3 length: 11
D gene: TRBD2
J gene: TRBJ2-7
CDR3 DNA: TGTGCCACCCTAGCGGGTAACGAGCAGTACTTC
CDR3 protein: CATLAGNEQYF

clone size: many
V gene: TRBV9
CDR3 length: 16
D gene: .
J gene: TRBJ2-5
CDR3 DNA: TGTGCCAGCAGCGTAACCGGGACACTAAACCAAGAGACCCAGTACTTC
CDR3 protein: CASSVTGTLNQETQYF

clone size: many
V gene: TRBV28
CDR3 length: 15
D gene: TRBD2
J gene: TRBJ2-1
CDR3 DNA: TGTGCCAGCCAGGGGCCCAGCGGGAGTCTCGATGAGCAGTTCTTC
CDR3 protein: CASQGPSGSLDEQFF

clone size: many
V gene: TRBV18
CDR3 length: 13
D gene: .
J gene: TRBJ2-3
CDR3 DNA: TGTGCCAGCGGAAGAGGAAGGACAGATACGCAGTATTTT
CDR3 protein: CASGRGRTDTQYF

clone size: .
V gene: TRBV6-2/TRBV6-3
CDR3 length: 14
D gene: .
J gene: TRBJ1-5
CDR3 DNA: TGTGCCAGCAGTCCCGACGGATACGGACAGCCCCAGCATTTT
CDR3 protein: CASSPDGYGQPQHF

clone size: few
V gene: TRBV6-1
CDR3 length: 14
D gene: TRBD2
J gene: TRBJ2-1
CDR3 DNA: TGTGCCAGCAGTGACACAGGGACTAGGAATGAGCAGTTCTTC
CDR3 protein: CASSDTGTRNEQFF

clone size: many
V gene: TRBV5-1
CDR3 length: 15
D gene: .
J gene: TRBJ2-5
CDR3 DNA: TGCGCCAGCAGCTTGGCATATAGGTCACAAGAGACCCAGTACTTC
CDR3 protein: CASSLAYRSQETQYF

clone size: many
V gene: TRBV11-2
CDR3 length: 16
D gene: TRBD2
J gene: TRBJ2-1
CDR3 DNA: TGTGCCAGCAGCGAGAAACTAGCGGGTGGGAACAATGAGCAGTTCTTC
CDR3 protein: CASSEKLAGGNNEQFF

clone size: .
V gene: TRBV6-5
CDR3 length: 15
D gene: .
J gene: TRBJ2-6
CDR3 DNA: TGTGCCAGCAGTTATAGAGTCTCTGGGGCCAACGTCCTGACTTTC
CDR3 protein: CASSYRVSGANVLTF

clone size: .
V gene: TRBV12-3/TRBV12-4
CDR3 length: 15
D gene: .
J gene: TRBJ2-5
CDR3 DNA: TGTGCCAGCAGCCGCGTCAGGACAGAACAAGAGACCCAGTACTTC
CDR3 protein: CASSRVRTEQETQYF

clone size: many
V gene: TRBV12-3/TRBV12-4
CDR3 length: 14
D gene: .
J gene: TRBJ2-1
CDR3 DNA: TGTGCCAGCAGTTTAGTACAGGCTGACAATGAGCAGTTCTTC
CDR3 protein: CASSLVQADNEQFF

clone size: .
V gene: TRBV28
CDR3 length: 12
D gene: .
J gene: TRBJ1-2
CDR3 DNA: TGTGCCGGCAGGCGGGGAAACTATGGCTACACCTTC
CDR3 protein: CAGRRGNYGYTF

clone size: many
V gene: TRBV12-3/TRBV12-4
CDR3 length: 15
D gene: .
J gene: TRBJ1-5
CDR3 DNA: TGTGCCAGCACCATAACGGGGGCTAGCAATCAGCCCCAGCATTTT
CDR3 protein: CASTITGASNQPQHF

clone size: few
V gene: TRBV6-1
CDR3 length: 15
D gene: .
J gene: TRBJ1-2
CDR3 DNA: TGTGCCAGCAGTGAATTAATACTCCAACGGGGTGGCTACACCTTC
CDR3 protein: CASSELILQRGGYTF

clone size: few
V gene: TRBV2
CDR3 length: 13
D gene: .
J gene: TRBJ2-3
CDR3 DNA: TGTGCCAGCAGTGACTTGTACACAGATACGCAGTATTTT
CDR3 protein: CASSDLYTDTQYF

clone size: .
V gene: TRBV29-1
CDR3 length: 15
D gene: .
J gene: TRBJ1-2
CDR3 DNA: TGCAGCGTTGAAGATTTGGGGCTTACGGGCTATGGCTACACCTTC
CDR3 protein: CSVEDLGLTGYGYTF

clone size: few
V gene: TRBV27
CDR3 length: 15
D gene: TRBD2
J gene: TRBJ2-7
CDR3 DNA: TGTGCCAGCAGTTTAATTTTAGCGGGACCTTACGAGCAGTACTTC
CDR3 protein: CASSLILAGPYEQYF

clone size: few
V gene: TRBV2
CDR3 length: 16
D gene: .
J gene: TRBJ2-5
CDR3 DNA: TGTGCCAGCAGTGACCCCTTCCGGGAGATTCAAGAGGCCCAGTACTTC
CDR3 protein: CASSDPFREIQEAQYF

clone size: many
V gene: TRBV2
CDR3 length: 13
D gene: .
J gene: TRBJ2-7
CDR3 DNA: TGTGCCAGCAGAAGGGATTCTGGCCACGAGCAGTACTTC
CDR3 protein: CASRRDSGHEQYF

clone size: .
V gene: TRBV15
CDR3 length: 14
D gene: TRBD1
J gene: TRBJ2-7
CDR3 DNA: TGTGCCACCAGCAATGAAGGGGGCGCTTACGAGCAGTACTTC
CDR3 protein: CATSNEGGAYEQYF

clone size: .
V gene: TRBV4-1
CDR3 length: 15
D gene: TRBD2
J gene: TRBJ2-4
CDR3 DNA: TGCGCCAGCAGCCGAGAGCGGGAGGCCAAAAACATTCAGTACTTC
CDR3 protein: CASSREREAKNIQYF

clone size: .
V gene: TRBV24-1
CDR3 length: 14
D gene: TRBD2
J gene: TRBJ2-5
CDR3 DNA: TGTGCCACCAGTGGTAGACTAGCGACGGAGACCCAGTACTTC
CDR3 protein: CATSGRLATETQYF